This T cell receptor (beta chain) was sequenced during a study of CD8 T cells in ankylosing spondylitis. Researchers built TCR beta libraries using quantitative 5'-RACE with molecular barcodes. TCRdb ran MiXCR on the 5' RACE reads and lists one entry per CDR3 protein. The data show 250,000 to 350,000 distinct CDR3 sequences, with 15% to 20% seen just once and roughly 7.3% held by the top ten. This clonotype occurred a few times. Its antigen is still unknown. Germline CDR1 is DFQATT and CDR2 is SNEGSKA (reference sequence). The CDR3 is 17 amino acids. V was pared by 2 bases and J by 8 bases, with 27 bases between. Study findings and constraints: Some motif variants had been reported before (in reactive arthritis synovial fluid and blood). Reportedly, disease-linked clones are significantly enriched in ankylosing spondylitis patients' matched synovial fluid. A motif in TCR beta, a set of seven to nine highly homologous variants, appeared characteristic of ankylosing spondylitis blood.

Sample: blood, either unsorted or a sorted T cell fraction (not recorded which). The clonotype originates from a male donor with ankylosing spondylitis or in good health (not recorded which). The V call is TRBV20-1, the J call TRBJ1-2, with D uncertain. The DNA of the CDR3 is TGCAGTGCTAGATTGGGAGAGGCAGGACTGGGTTTGAAGGGCTACACCTTC. Translation: CSARLGEAGLGLKGYTF.